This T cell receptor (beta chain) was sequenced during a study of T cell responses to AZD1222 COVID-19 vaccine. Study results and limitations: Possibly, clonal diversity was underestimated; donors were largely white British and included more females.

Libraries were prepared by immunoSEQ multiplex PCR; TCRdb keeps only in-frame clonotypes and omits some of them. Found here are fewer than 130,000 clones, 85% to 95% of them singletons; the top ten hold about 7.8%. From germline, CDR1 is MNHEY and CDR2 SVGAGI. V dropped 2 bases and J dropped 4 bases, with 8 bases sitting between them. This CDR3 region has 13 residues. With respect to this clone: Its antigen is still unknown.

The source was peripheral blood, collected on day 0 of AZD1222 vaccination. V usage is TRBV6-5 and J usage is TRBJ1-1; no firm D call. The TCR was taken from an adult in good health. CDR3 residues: CASSYVGVTEAFF. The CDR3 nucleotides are TGTGCCAGCAGTTACGTGGGAGTCACTGAAGCTTTCTTT.